Shown below are 23 T cell receptor beta chains from a single sample sequenced in a study of radiotherapy plus CTLA-4 blockade in lung cancer listed by TCRdb under 2018. The library was generated by the immunoSEQ multiplex PCR assay. The table comes from immuneACCESS by way of TCRdb, which keeps in-frame sequences with V and J called. Part of the clones is missing from these tables; in studies checked, under half for an unresolved V gene and the rest for unknown reasons. This sample lists around 78,000 clones; roughly 79% were detected once. Jointly, the top ten make up approximately 3.9% of the sample. Specimen: peripheral blood, collected from a patient treated with radiotherapy plus ipilimumab. All receptors derive from a human donor with non-small cell lung cancer who had a partial response to radiotherapy plus ipilimumab. Some clones in this sample may be carry-over from other donors' samples.

The chain combines TRBV7-8 with TRBJ2-4, with 7 bases aligning to TRBD1. Trimming took 3 bases from V and 0 from J; bases not matched to a gene: 8. Germline values: CDR1 SGHVS, CDR2 FQNEAQ. CDR3 size: 17 residues. In nucleotides, the CDR3 is TGTGCCAGCAGCTTGAACGACAGGGCTTTAGCCAAAAACATTCAGTACTTC. The encoded protein is CASSLNDRALAKNIQYF.

This sequence joins TRBV7-8 and TRBJ2-1; TRBD2 matches at 11 bases. Trimming removed 0 bases from V and 15 bases from J; junction bases left unmatched: 10. The CDR3 extends over 15 amino acids. The germline gives CDR1 SGHVS, CDR2 FQNEAQ. Here the CDR3 reads CASSLAGTSGREGFF. The CDR3 nucleotides are TGTGCCAGCAGCTTAGCCGGGACTAGCGGTCGGGAGGGGTTCTTC.

The rearrangement links TRBV5-1 to TRBJ2-6; D is unresolved. Germline V gene lookup returns CDR1 SGHRS and CDR2 YFSETQ. Trimming shortened V by 0 bases and J by 2 bases, and 12 bases separated the two germline ends. The CDR3 length is 17 residues. The CDR3 loop is CASSLAQSPPGANVLTF. CDR3 in DNA: TGCGCCAGCAGCTTGGCTCAGTCCCCTCCTGGGGCCAACGTCCTGACTTTC.

The gene calls are TRBV7-8 and TRBJ2-5; perhaps TRBD2 as D (6 bases). The germline V and J ends were trimmed by 1 base and 5 bases, with 20 bases remaining between them. The CDR3 runs to 17 residues. The germline V gene has CDR1 SGHVS and CDR2 FQNEAQ. The CDR3 coding sequence is TGTGCCAGCAGCTTAGGCCTACAGGCGGAGGGGAGGGAGACCCAGTACTTC. This sequence encodes CASSLGLQAEGRETQYF.

This clone was observed a handful of times. The gene calls are TRBV6-5 and TRBJ1-1; a weak D match, TRBD1 (5 bases). The CDR3 has 15 amino acids. Germline CDR1 MNHEY, CDR2 SVGAGI. V was clipped by 0 bases and J by 3 bases, with 11 bases between them. The CDR3 coding sequence is TGTGCCAGCAGTTACTCTGGCAGGGTCCACACTGAAGCTTTCTTT. This codes for CASSYSGRVHTEAFF.

The rearrangement uses TRBV5-4 and TRBJ2-5, with 9 bases lining up with TRBD1. This CDR3 spans 15 amino acids. Germline loops: CDR1 SGHNT, CDR2 YYREEE (reference sequence). J lost 5 bases, V lost 3 bases, and 8 bases had no gene match. CDR3 region: CASSSGTGSLETQYF. The DNA for the CDR3 is TGTGCCAGCAGCTCCGGGACAGGGTCGCTGGAGACCCAGTACTTC.

In DNA form, the CDR3 reads TGTGCCAGCGGCGACAGGGGGCGCGGGTCCTACAATGAGCAGTTCTTC. It is translated as CASGDRGRGSYNEQFF. The J gene is TRBJ2-1, the V gene TRBV27; 10 bases are shared with TRBD1. V gave up 8 bases and J gave up 1 base; unmatched junction bases: 8. Germline CDR1 is MNHEY and CDR2 is SMNVEV (reference sequence). There are 16 residues in the CDR3.

The gene calls are TRBV5-1 and TRBJ1-1; 7 positions match TRBD1. The J segment lost 4 bases and the V segment lost 3 bases, leaving 6 bases of the junction unmatched. The CDR3 extends over 14 amino acids. Germline V lookup: CDR1 SGHRS, CDR2 YFSETQ. The CDR3 sequence is CASSWGQGGTEAFF. The CDR3 coding sequence is TGCGCCAGCAGCTGGGGGCAGGGGGGCACTGAAGCTTTCTTT.

Here the CDR3 DNA reads TGTGCCAGCAGCGTAGTCCCTGCGGGAGTGCCCGGGGAGCTGTTTTTT. It encodes CASSVVPAGVPGELFF. V is TRBV9 and J is TRBJ2-2; 7 bases are a match to TRBD2. The germline gives CDR1 SGDLS, CDR2 YYNGEE. This CDR3 spans 16 amino acids. V was clipped by 0 bases and J by 6 bases; unmatched bases: 8. Supplemented by reference TRBV9 and TRBJ2-2, the full variable domain reads DSGVTQTPKHLITATGQRVTLRCSPRSGDLSVYWYQQSLDQGLQFLIQYYNGEERAKGNILERFSAQQFPDLHSELNLSSLELGDSALYFCASSVVPAGVPGELFFGEGSRLTVL.

The chain has TRBV28 and TRBJ2-5; D is possibly TRBD1 (7 bases). V was shortened by 6 bases and J by 5 bases, with 16 bases between the two germline ends. CDR1 is MDHEN, CDR2 SYDVKM, per germline. This CDR3 contains 14 residues. CDR3 bases: TGTGCCAGCAGAGCAGGGGGGAGTGCGGAGACCCAGTACTTC. Translated, it gives CASRAGGSAETQYF.

This clone was seen only a few times. The chain uses TRBV5-1 and TRBJ2-3, with D possibly matching TRBD1 (5 bases). V was cut by 4 bases and J by 5 bases, with 14 bases left in between. The germline gives CDR1 SGHRS, CDR2 YFSETQ. The CDR3 runs 14 residues. The CDR3 reads CASSTTDLGDTQYF. CDR3 sequence (DNA): TGCGCCAGCAGCACGACAGATTTAGGAGATACGCAGTATTTT.

In this sample, this clone turned up once. The chain links TRBV6-5 to TRBJ1-1, with D uncertain. This CDR3 is built from 14 residues. The ends were cut back, 0 bases at V and 5 bases at J, with 10 bases in the middle. Germline V gives CDR1 MNHEY, CDR2 SVGAGI. Written as DNA, the CDR3 is TGTGCCAGCAGTTACTCACGGGGATCTACTGAAGCTTTCTTT. Residues: CASSYSRGSTEAFF.

This clone was seen a few times. The chain recombines TRBV2 with TRBJ1-2; 7 bases fit TRBD1. The CDR3 contains 14 residues. J lost 4 bases, V lost 7 bases, and 9 bases had no gene match. CDR1 SNHLY and CDR2 FYNNEI come from the germline V gene. The CDR3 DNA sequence: TGTGCCAGCATCCCCGACAGGGACGGCTATGGCTACACCTTC. Translation gives CASIPDRDGYGYTF. Combining the CDR3 with reference TRBV2 and TRBJ1-2 gives the whole variable domain EPEVTQTPSHQVTQMGQEVILRCVPISNHLYFYWYRQILGQKVEFLVSFYNNEISEKSEIFDDQFSVERPDGSNFTLKIRSTKLEDSAMYFCASIPDRDGYGYTFGSGTRLTVV.

This rearrangement joins TRBV2 to TRBJ2-3; 9 bases are a match to TRBD1. The CDR3 runs 14 residues. CDR1 is SNHLY and CDR2 is FYNNEI in the germline V gene. V lost 9 bases, J lost 4 bases, and 8 bases stayed unmatched. DNA of the CDR3: TGTGCCAGTGCCCGGGACAGGGCGTCAGATACGCAGTATTTT. Residues: CASARDRASDTQYF. The full variable domain, completed using reference TRBV2 and TRBJ2-3, is EPEVTQTPSHQVTQMGQEVILRCVPISNHLYFYWYRQILGQKVEFLVSFYNNEISEKSEIFDDQFSVERPDGSNFTLKIRSTKLEDSAMYFCASARDRASDTQYFGPGTRLTVL.

The chain combines TRBV30 with TRBJ2-5, with 8 bases matching TRBD2. This CDR3 spans 13 amino acids. In germline, CDR1 is GTSNPN, CDR2 SVGIG (reference sequence). Germline trimming cut 7 bases from V and 1 base from J; bases unmatched to any gene: 5. CDR3 nucleotide sequence: TGTGCCTTAGCACTAGCGGTCCAAGAGACCCAGTACTTC. It codes for CALALAVQETQYF.

The chain employs TRBV11-2 and TRBJ2-1; possibly TRBD2 for D (5 bases). The CDR3 covers 16 residues. V lost 3 bases and J lost 4, with 16 bases in between. The germline V gene has CDR1 SGHAT and CDR2 FQNNGV. CDR3 bases: TGTGCCAGCAGCTTGGCCCTGTTTGGGAGATACAATGAGCAGTTCTTC. Protein sequence: CASSLALFGRYNEQFF.

The rearrangement joins TRBV18 to TRBJ2-1, with TRBD2 matching over 11 bases. Germline CDR1 reads KGHSH; CDR2 reads LQKENI. J gave up 7 bases and V 0 bases, and 11 bases lay outside the gene matches. This CDR3 comprises 18 residues. CDR3 nucleotides: TGTGCCAGCTCACCACCGAAGGAGCAACTAGCGGGAGTTAATGAGCAGTTCTTC. As protein: CASSPPKEQLAGVNEQFF.

This chain links TRBV5-1 with TRBJ2-3; unclear D gene. The CDR3 is 12 residues long. The V end was cut by 5 bases, the J end by 8 bases, with 12 bases between. Per the germline V gene, CDR1 is SGHRS and CDR2 is YFSETQ. The CDR3, as DNA: TGCGCCAGCAGTTTAGACGGCGGTACGCAGTATTTT. It codes for CASSLDGGTQYF. Variable domain in full (rest from reference TRBV5-1 and TRBJ2-3): KAGVTQTPRYLIKTRGQQVTLSCSPISGHRSVSWYQQTPGQGLQFLFEYFSETQRNKGNFPGRFSGRQFSNSRSEMNVSTLELGDSALYLCASSLDGGTQYFGPGTRLTVL.

The J gene is TRBJ1-2, the V gene TRBV28, with unresolved D. Per germline, CDR1 MDHEN and CDR2 SYDVKM. V was pared by 6 bases and J by 5 bases, with 19 bases between. The CDR3 loop spans 15 amino acids. The CDR3: CASRPPEGGNYGYTF. The CDR3, as DNA: TGTGCCAGCAGGCCCCCCGAGGGCGGAAATTATGGCTACACCTTC.

The chain carries TRBV18 and TRBJ2-1, with 10 bases matching TRBD2. The CDR3 totals 18 residues. Germline-derived CDR1 and CDR2 are KGHSH and LQKENI. Germline trimming cut 1 base from V and 9 bases from J; bases unmatched to any gene: 15. The CDR3 DNA follows: TGTGCCAGCTCACCACAAAGAATAGCGGGAGGTGCTTCGGGTGAGCAGTTCTTC. This encodes CASSPQRIAGGASGEQFF.

CDR3 protein: CASSQVLAEYNEQFF. The CDR3, as DNA: TGTGCCAGCAGCCAAGTGCTAGCGGAGTACAATGAGCAGTTCTTC. The chain uses TRBV4-2 and TRBJ2-1; 7 positions match TRBD2. Germline CDR1 and CDR2: LGHNA and YNFKEQ. The CDR3 has 15 residues. Trimming at V came to 1 base and at J to 4 bases, leaving 4 bases not matched to a gene.

The chain combines TRBV18 with TRBJ2-4; 8 bases match TRBD2. The ends lost 4 bases at V and 1 base at J; junction bases unmatched: 9. The CDR3 totals 17 residues. Germline V gene lookup returns CDR1 KGHSH and CDR2 LQKENI. The DNA for the CDR3 is TGTGCCAGCTCACACAGCGGGAGCGATGGGGCCAAAAACATTCAGTACTTC. This codes for CASSHSGSDGAKNIQYF.

This clone was counted a few times. The rearrangement links TRBV5-6 to TRBJ2-7; no clear D gene. The germline V and J ends were trimmed by 0 bases and 5 bases, with 9 bases remaining between them. The CDR3 spans 13 residues. The germline V gene encodes CDR1 SGHDT and CDR2 YYEEEE. The DNA of the CDR3 is TGTGCCAGCAGCTTGGGAGCCGTAGACGAGCAGTACTTC. Its protein is CASSLGAVDEQYF.